The clone carrying this T cell receptor (beta chain) was counted many times. Antigen: not known. The sample belongs to a study of regulatory T cells in long-lasting Graves disease. Study-wide results and limits: The analysis examined peripheral blood only and excluded thyroid tissue.

The time point is: persistent/refractory GD, antithyroid drugs over 5 years with positive TRAb. PBMC-derived RNA was used for the TCR library. Arm-PCR of CDR3 regions and iRepertoire HTBI primers were the basis on which TCR beta libraries were built. TCRdb reprocessed the multiplex PCR reads via MiXCR and lists one record per CDR3 protein. In the table there are about half a million distinct CDR3 sequences, approximately 23% of which are singletons. This sample comprised peripheral blood mononuclear cells (PBMCs), obtained when the disease was refractory, from a patient treated with antithyroid drugs. The receptor was derived from a female donor with Graves disease.

This CDR3 is CAWSEGPFGEKLFF. The DNA for the CDR3 is TGTGCCTGGAGTGAGGGACCGTTTGGCGAAAAACTGTTTTTT. The chain joins TRBV30 to TRBJ1-4; a weak D match, TRBD1 (5 bases). The V gene's germline CDR1 is GTSNPN and CDR2 SVGIG (reference sequence). The length of the CDR3 is 14 residues. Trimming left V 1 base short and J 8 bases short, with 14 bases between. The whole variable domain, filled in from reference TRBV30 and TRBJ1-4, reads SQTIHQWPATLVQPVGSPLSLECTVEGTSNPNLYWYRQAAGRGLQLLFYSVGIGQISSEVPQNLSASRPQDRQFILSSKKLLLSDSGFYLCAWSEGPFGEKLFFGSGTQLSVL.